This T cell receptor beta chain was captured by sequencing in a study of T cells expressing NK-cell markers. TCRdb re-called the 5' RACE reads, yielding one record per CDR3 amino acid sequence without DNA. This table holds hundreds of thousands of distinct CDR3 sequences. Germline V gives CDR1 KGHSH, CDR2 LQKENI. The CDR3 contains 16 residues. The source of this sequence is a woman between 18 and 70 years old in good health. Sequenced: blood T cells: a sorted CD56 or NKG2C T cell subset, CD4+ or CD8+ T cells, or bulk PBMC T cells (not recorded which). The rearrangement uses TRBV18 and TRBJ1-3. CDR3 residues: CASSKLKDSSGNTIYF.